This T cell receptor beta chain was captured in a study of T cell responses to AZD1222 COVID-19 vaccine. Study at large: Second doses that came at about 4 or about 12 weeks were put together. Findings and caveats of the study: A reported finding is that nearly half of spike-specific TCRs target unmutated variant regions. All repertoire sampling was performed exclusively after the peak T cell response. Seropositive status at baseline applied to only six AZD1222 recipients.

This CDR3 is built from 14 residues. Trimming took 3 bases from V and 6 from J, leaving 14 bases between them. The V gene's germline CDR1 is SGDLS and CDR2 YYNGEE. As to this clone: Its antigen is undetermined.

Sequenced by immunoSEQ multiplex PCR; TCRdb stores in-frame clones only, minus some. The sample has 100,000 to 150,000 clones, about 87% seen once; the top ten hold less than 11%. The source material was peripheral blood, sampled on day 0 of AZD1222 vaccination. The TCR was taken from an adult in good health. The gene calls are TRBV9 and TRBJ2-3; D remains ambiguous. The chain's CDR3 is CASSEKDWSDTQYF. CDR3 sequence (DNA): TGTGCCAGCAGCGAGAAAGACTGGTCGGATACGCAGTATTTT.